This T cell receptor beta chain was identified in a study of human T cells and chemical hapten exposure. TCRdb redid the calling of the RACE reads with MiXCR, one entry per CDR3 protein. The sample records roughly 100,000 distinct CDR3 sequences, 12% being singletons. Trimming shortened V by 3 bases and J by 1 base, and 12 bases separated the two germline ends. The CDR3 loop spans 15 amino acids. Germline loops: CDR1 LGHNA, CDR2 YNFKEQ. This sample's time point: pre-sensitization, week 0. Stated treatment: therapeutic diphenylcyclopropenone sensitization with weekly scalp DPC. The sequence derives from a woman aged 45 to 65 with alopecia areata. Some clones in this sample may be carry-over from other donors' samples. The rearrangement links TRBV4-2 to TRBJ1-1; tentative D call: TRBD1 (5 bases). This material consisted of whole blood, taken in connection with sensitization to the hapten diphenylcyclopropenone (DPC). The CDR3 is CASSQGRDPNTEAFF. CDR3 nucleotide sequence: TGTGCCAGCAGCCAGGGACGGGATCCGAACACTGAAGCTTTCTTT.